This TCR beta chain was observed in a study of blood T cell repertoires in COVID-19. At the level of the study: Material from acute and convalescent COVID-19 was sourced from the United States, Italy and Spain. In each case, the material was cDNA or gDNA derived from T cells, B-cell-depleted T cells, or PBMCs.

Original data processing: Estimation of nucleated cell counts was performed using reference gene primer amplification. Repertoires were generated with immunoSEQ multiplex PCR, while TCRdb's copy carries only in-frame clones and drops some. V and J calls plus clone size are reproduced from that table; the DNA served to infer D and trimming. The data show nearly 95,000 clones, 80% to 90% seen once. Germline V gene lookup returns CDR1 MNHEY and CDR2 SVGAGI. CDR3 length: 15 residues. The trim removed 4 bases at V and 4 bases at J, leaving 2 bases unmatched. V and J are TRBV6-5 and TRBJ2-1, with 12 nucleotides matching TRBD2. The receptor was isolated from a woman of 80 years or more with acute or convalescent COVID-19. Sequencing was carried out using peripheral blood. The CDR3 DNA is TGTGCCAGCAGTTCAGGGACTAGCGGGTACAATGAGCAGTTCTTC. Residues: CASSSGTSGYNEQFF.